This T cell receptor beta chain comes out of a study of OX40 agonist ivuxolimab in advanced cancers. Measured with immunoSEQ multiplex PCR; TCRdb has only the in-frame clones, and not every one. Among around 50,000 clones listed, approximately 89% were seen once. The sequenced sample was CD4+ or CD8+ T cells sorted from blood, obtained in a trial of the OX40 agonist ivuxolimab. The receptor was derived from an adult with an advanced solid tumor such as melanoma, head and neck, liver or kidney cancer.

Here the CDR3 reads CASGRLHSSYGYTF. DNA for the CDR3: TGTGCCAGCGGGAGGCTTCACAGTTCCTATGGCTACACCTTC. The chain is built from TRBV6-6 and TRBJ1-2; D is ambiguous. The CDR3 runs 14 residues. Germline V gives CDR1 MNHNY, CDR2 SVGAGI (reference sequence). Trimming stripped 8 bases from V and 4 bases from J, with 17 bases between.